This T cell receptor beta chain comes out of a study of blood T cell repertoires in COVID-19. About the research overall: The cDNA or gDNA used as material had been derived from T cells, B-cell-depleted T cells, or PBMCs.

V was clipped by 1 base and J by 3 bases; unmatched bases: 4. The CDR3 runs 15 residues. Germline CDR1 is SGHVS and CDR2 is FQNEAQ. Original data processing: Nucleated cell counts were estimated from reference gene primer amplification. Repertoires were generated with immunoSEQ multiplex PCR, while TCRdb's copy carries only in-frame clones and drops some. V and J calls and clone size are those listed in that table; D and trimming were worked out from the DNA. The sample records 87,000 or so clones, about 90% being singletons. The chain links TRBV7-8 to TRBJ1-2, with TRBD1 matching 8 bases. This clonotype originated in a human donor with acute or convalescent COVID-19. The donor label of this sample is uncertain. Sequencing input: peripheral blood. The CDR3 sequence is CASSLGTGTYYGYTF. CDR3 nucleotide sequence: TGTGCCAGCAGCTTAGGGACAGGGACATACTATGGCTACACCTTC.